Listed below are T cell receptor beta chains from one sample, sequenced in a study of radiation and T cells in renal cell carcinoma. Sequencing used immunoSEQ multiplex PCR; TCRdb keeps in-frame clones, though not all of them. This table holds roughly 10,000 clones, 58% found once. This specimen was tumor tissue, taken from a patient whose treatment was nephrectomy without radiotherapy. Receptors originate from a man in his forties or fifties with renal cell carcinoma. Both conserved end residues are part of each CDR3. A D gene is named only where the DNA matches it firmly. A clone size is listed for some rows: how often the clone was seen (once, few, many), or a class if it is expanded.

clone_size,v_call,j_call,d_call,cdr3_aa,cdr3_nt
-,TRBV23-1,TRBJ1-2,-,CASSVQWTYGYTF,TGCGCCAGCAGTGTACAGTGGACTTATGGCTACACCTTC
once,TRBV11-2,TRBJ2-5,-,CASSLVPVKETQYF,TGTGCCAGCAGCTTAGTTCCGGTCAAAGAGACCCAGTACTTC
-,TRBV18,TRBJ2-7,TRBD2,CASSAGTSGTSSYEQYF,TGTGCCAGCTCAGCAGGGACTAGCGGGACGTCTTCCTACGAGCAGTACTTC
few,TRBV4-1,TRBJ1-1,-,CASTPAAGNTEAFF,TGCGCCAGCACTCCAGCGGCAGGGAACACTGAAGCTTTCTTT
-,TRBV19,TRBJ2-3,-,CASSVGRDLRTTDTQYF,TGTGCCAGTAGTGTAGGCCGGGACCTAAGAACCACAGATACGCAGTATTTT
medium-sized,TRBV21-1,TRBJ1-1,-,CASSIKRGPMNTEAFF,TGTGCCAGCAGCATAAAACGGGGGCCAATGAACACTGAAGCTTTCTTT
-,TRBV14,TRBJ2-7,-,CASSRAGIDYEQYF,TGTGCCAGCAGCCGGGCAGGGATAGACTACGAGCAGTACTTC
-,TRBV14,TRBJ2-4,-,CASSQDNVLNIQYF,TGTGCCAGCAGCCAAGATAACGTACTTAACATTCAGTACTTC
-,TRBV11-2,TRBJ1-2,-,CASAGVLDYGYTF,TGTGCCAGCGCAGGGGTTTTAGACTATGGCTACACCTTC
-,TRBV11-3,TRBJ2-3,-,CASSLGPDNTDTQYF,TGTGCCAGCAGCTTAGGGCCTGACAACACAGATACGCAGTATTTT
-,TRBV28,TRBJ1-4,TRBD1,CASSLPDRANEKLFF,TGTGCCAGCAGTTTACCGGACAGGGCTAATGAAAAACTGTTTTTT
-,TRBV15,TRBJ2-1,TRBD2,CATSNTTSGYVEQFF,TGTGCCACCAGCAATACGACTAGCGGTTACGTTGAGCAGTTCTTC
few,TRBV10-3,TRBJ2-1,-,CAISVSRGSYNEQFF,TGTGCCATCTCAGTGTCGCGGGGCTCCTACAATGAGCAGTTCTTC
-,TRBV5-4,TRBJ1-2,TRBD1,CASSQGAEGYGYTF,TGTGCCAGCAGCCAGGGGGCTGAGGGCTATGGCTACACCTTC
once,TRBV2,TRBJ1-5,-,CASSQQGQRSNQPQHF,TGTGCCAGCAGCCAACAGGGTCAAAGGAGCAATCAGCCCCAGCATTTT
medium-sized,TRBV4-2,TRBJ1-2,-,CASSQGAEGYGYTF,TGTGCCAGCAGCCAGGGGGCTGAGGGCTATGGCTACACCTTC
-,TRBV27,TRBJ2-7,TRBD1,CASSGTGGSIVEQYF,TGTGCCAGCAGCGGGACAGGGGGGAGTATAGTCGAGCAGTACTTC
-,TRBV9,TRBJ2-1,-,CASSSGIITYNEQFF,TGTGCCAGCAGTAGCGGAATTATTACCTACAATGAGCAGTTCTTC
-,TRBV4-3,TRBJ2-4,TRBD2,CASSQVIAGAKNIQYF,TGCGCCAGCAGCCAAGTGATAGCGGGAGCCAAAAACATTCAGTACTTC
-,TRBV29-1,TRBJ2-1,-,CSVELQMNNEQFF,TGCAGCGTTGAATTGCAGATGAACAATGAGCAGTTCTTC
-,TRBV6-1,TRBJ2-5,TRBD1,CASGTGDQPETQYF,TGTGCCAGCGGGACAGGGGATCAACCGGAGACCCAGTACTTC
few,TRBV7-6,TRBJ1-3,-,CASSSWSSGNTIYF,TGTGCCAGCAGCTCTTGGAGCTCTGGAAACACCATATATTTT
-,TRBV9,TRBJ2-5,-,CASSHPLRGEGTQETQYF,TGTGCCAGCAGCCACCCCCTCAGGGGGGAAGGGACTCAAGAGACCCAGTACTTC
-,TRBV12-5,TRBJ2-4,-,CASGLVASSRAKNIQYF,TGTGCTAGTGGTTTGGTAGCCTCCAGCAGAGCCAAAAACATTCAGTACTTC
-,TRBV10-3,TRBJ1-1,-,CAISESHRSSEAFF,TGTGCCATCAGTGAGAGCCACCGCAGCAGTGAAGCTTTCTTT
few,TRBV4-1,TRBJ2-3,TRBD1,CASSQSTGITDTQYF,TGCGCCAGCAGCCAATCGACAGGGATCACAGATACGCAGTATTTT
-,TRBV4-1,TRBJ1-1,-,CASRGAEAFF,TGCGCCAGCCGCGGGGCTGAAGCTTTCTTT
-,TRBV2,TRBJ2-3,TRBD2,CASSDPAGGPTDTQYF,TGTGCCAGCAGTGATCCAGCGGGAGGCCCCACAGATACGCAGTATTTT
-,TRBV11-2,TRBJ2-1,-,CASSQNRLVEHEQFF,TGTGCCAGCAGCCAAAATCGACTAGTGGAACATGAGCAGTTCTTC
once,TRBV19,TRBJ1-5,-,CASSIEEGRGQPQHF,TGTGCCAGTAGTATAGAGGAGGGGCGCGGGCAGCCCCAGCATTTT
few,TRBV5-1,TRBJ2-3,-,CASSWGGGKDTQYF,TGCGCCAGCAGCTGGGGCGGTGGAAAGGATACGCAGTATTTT
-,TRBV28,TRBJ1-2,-,CATGGAGLYGYTF,TGTGCGACTGGGGGGGCCGGACTTTATGGCTACACCTTC
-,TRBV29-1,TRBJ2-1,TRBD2,CSVDLAGGGVEFF,TGCAGCGTTGACCTCGCGGGAGGTGGGGTGGAGTTCTTC
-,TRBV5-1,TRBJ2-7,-,CASSFQGNYEQYF,TGCGCCAGCAGCTTTCAGGGGAACTACGAGCAGTACTTC
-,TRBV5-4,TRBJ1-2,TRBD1,CASTESGTVLGYTF,TGTGCCAGCACCGAATCCGGGACAGTTCTCGGCTACACCTTC
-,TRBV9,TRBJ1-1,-,CASSVSPEAFF,TGTGCCAGCAGCGTATCCCCTGAAGCTTTCTTT
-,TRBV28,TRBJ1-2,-,CATHHNPGRGRGYYGYTF,TGTGCCACCCACCATAACCCCGGGAGAGGGAGGGGGTACTATGGCTACACCTTC
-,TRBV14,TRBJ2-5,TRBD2,CASSYRRLAGGETQYF,TGTGCCAGCAGCTACCGTCGACTAGCGGGAGGAGAGACCCAGTACTTC
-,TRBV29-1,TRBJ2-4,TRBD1,CSVGLGQAGNIQYF,TGCAGCGTTGGGTTAGGACAGGCAGGAAACATTCAGTACTTC
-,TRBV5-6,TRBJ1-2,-,CASSLSALLANYGYTF,TGTGCCAGCAGCTTGTCGGCCCTGTTAGCTAACTATGGTTACACCTTC
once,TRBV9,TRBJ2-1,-,CASSVRPAYNEQFF,TGTGCCAGCAGCGTCCGGCCGGCCTACAATGAGCAGTTCTTC